One sample yielded the 12 T cell receptor beta chains listed below, sequenced in a study of cytomegalovirus exposure and HLA in healthy donors. Generated by immunoSEQ multiplex PCR, the TCRdb table keeps only in-frame clones and is missing some. The sample contains around 150,000 clones, 75% to 90% of which appear only once. The specimen sequenced was PBMCs. The receptors come from a woman aged 18 to 35 in good health and CMV-seronegative.

The chain carries TRBV7-2 and TRBJ2-5; TRBD2 might be the D (5 bases). The length of the CDR3 is 15 residues. V was cut by 6 bases and J by 7 bases, with 21 bases left in between. Germline assignment: CDR1 SGHTA and CDR2 FQGNSA. The CDR3 DNA is TGTGCCAGCAGGAGAAGCGGCTTGGAAGGCGGGACCCAGTACTTC. Its protein product is CASRRSGLEGGTQYF.

This chain uses TRBV11-2 with TRBJ2-1, with D possibly being TRBD1 (5 bases). This CDR3 is built from 16 residues. V lost 1 base, J lost 2 bases, and 12 bases lay in between. CDR1 is SGHAT, CDR2 FQNNGV, per germline. This CDR3 reads CASSLVRRVTYNEQFF. The DNA of the CDR3 is TGTGCCAGCAGCTTAGTCCGCAGGGTGACCTACAATGAGCAGTTCTTC.

The chain recombines TRBV27 with TRBJ1-6; D gene uncertain. The V gene's germline CDR1 is MNHEY and CDR2 SMNVEV (reference sequence). The CDR3 has 14 amino acids. The ends were cut back, 6 bases at V and 7 bases at J, with 13 bases in the middle. This CDR3 is CASSSLTWNSPLHF. CDR3 nucleotides: TGTGCCAGCAGCTCCCTTACATGGAATTCACCCCTCCACTTT.

The sample holds one count of this clone. Here the CDR3 DNA reads TGTGCAAGTCGCTTAGAACGGGCTAGCGTTTCCTACGAGCAGTACTTC. Translated, it gives CASRLERASVSYEQYF. The chain uses TRBV12-2 and TRBJ2-7; TRBD2, the table's D call, lacks a check against the DNA. TRBV12-2 represents a pseudogene. CDR3 size: 16 residues.

This chain connects TRBV19 to TRBJ1-2, with 9 positions matching TRBD1. Trimming cost V 6 bases and J 2 bases; bases outside gene matches: 7. CDR3 length: 15 residues. Germline CDR1 and CDR2: LNHDA and SQIVND (reference sequence). CDR3 residues: CASSSQGAENYGYTF. CDR3 sequence (DNA): TGTGCCAGTAGCTCACAGGGGGCAGAAAACTATGGCTACACCTTC.

This chain connects TRBV6-1 to TRBJ2-2; D perhaps matches TRBD1 (6 bases). The CDR3 is 13 amino acids. From germline, CDR1 is MNHNS and CDR2 SASEGT. This chain's CDR3 is CAGVRGYTGELFF. CDR3 coding DNA: TGTGCTGGGGTCAGGGGTTACACCGGGGAGCTGTTTTTT.

CDR3 coding DNA: TGCGCCAGCGGCCGGGCGGGGGACATTCCCTTAGGTGGCTACACCTTC. This encodes CASGRAGDIPLGGYTF. J is TRBJ1-2 and V is TRBV10-2; perhaps TRBD1 as D (6 bases). The CDR3 length is 16 residues. CDR1 and CDR2 (germline): WSHSY, SAAADI. V lost 8 bases and J lost 7, with 26 bases in between.

The chain couples TRBV21-1 to TRBJ1-3; TRBD1, as called in the table, went unchecked against the DNA. TRBV21-1 is noted as a pseudogene. CDR3 length equals 14 residues. Here the CDR3 DNA reads TGTGCCAGCAGGGTCCCAGGGGGCGGAAACACCATATATTTT. It encodes CASRVPGGGNTIYF.

The chain is built from TRBV30 and TRBJ1-6; D gene uncertain. V was shortened by 5 bases and J by 0 bases, with 11 bases between the two germline ends. This CDR3 has 15 residues. Germline loops: CDR1 GTSNPN, CDR2 SVGIG (reference sequence). The CDR3 coding sequence is TGTGCCTGGGACCCTGGGAGCTCCTATAATTCACCCCTCCACTTT. This codes for CAWDPGSSYNSPLHF.

The chain recombines TRBV21-1 with TRBJ2-5; the table's D call of TRBD2 was not tested on the DNA. TRBV21-1 is reported as a pseudogene. The CDR3 contains 17 residues. As DNA, the CDR3 is TGTGCCAGCAGCAAGATGCGTAGCGGGAGGGCCAGGGAGACCCAGTACTTC. Its protein is CASSKMRSGRARETQYF.

The CDR3 loop reads CASSSWREEETQYF. CDR3 DNA sequence: TGTGCCAGCAGCTCCTGGCGGGAGGAAGAGACCCAGTACTTC. The chain is built from TRBV13 and TRBJ2-5; 8 bases are a match to TRBD2. Germline CDR1 reads PRHDT; CDR2 reads FYEKMQ (reference sequence). The CDR3 runs 14 residues. The trim removed 4 bases at V and 3 bases at J, leaving 4 bases unmatched. The full variable domain, its missing parts supplied by reference TRBV13 and TRBJ2-5, is AAGVIQSPRHLIKEKRETATLKCYPIPRHDTVYWYQQGPGQDPQFLISFYEKMQSDKGSIPDRFSAQQFSDYHSELNMSSLELGDSALYFCASSSWREEETQYFGPGTRLLVL.

The chain has TRBV18 and TRBJ2-2, with 10 bases identical to TRBD1. V lost 2 bases, J lost 4 bases, and 1 base stayed unmatched. Germline assignment: CDR1 KGHSH and CDR2 LQKENI. CDR3 size: 15 residues. CDR3 loop: CASSPGQGGTGELFF. CDR3 DNA: TGTGCCAGCTCACCAGGACAGGGGGGCACCGGGGAGCTGTTTTTT.